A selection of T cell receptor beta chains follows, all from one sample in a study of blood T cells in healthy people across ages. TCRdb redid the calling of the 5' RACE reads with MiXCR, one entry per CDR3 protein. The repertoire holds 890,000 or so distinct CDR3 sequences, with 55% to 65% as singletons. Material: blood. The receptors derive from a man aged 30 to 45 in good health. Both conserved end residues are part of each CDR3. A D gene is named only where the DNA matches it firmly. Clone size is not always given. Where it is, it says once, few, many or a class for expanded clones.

CASSMGGIYNEQFF TGTGCCAGCAGCATGGGAGGGATCTACAATGAGCAGTTCTTC TRBJ2-1 TRBV12-3/TRBV12-4 TRBD2 .
CSATPLPKGVEETQYF TGCAGCGCCACGCCGCTACCGAAGGGCGTGGAAGAGACCCAGTACTTC TRBJ2-5 TRBV29-1 . .
CASSLDAGDRNQPQHF TGCGCCAGCAGCTTGGATGCGGGGGATCGCAATCAGCCCCAGCATTTT TRBJ1-5 TRBV5-1 . few
CAISESYGYTF TGTGCCATCAGTGAGTCCTATGGCTACACCTTC TRBJ1-2 TRBV10-3 . few
CASSPYGGYSYEQYF TGTGCCAGCAGCCCCTACGGGGGATATTCCTACGAGCAGTACTTC TRBJ2-7 TRBV7-2 . .
CAQARDSYNEQFF TGTGCCCAGGCCAGGGACTCCTACAATGAGCAGTTCTTC TRBJ2-1 TRBV6-6 . .
CSVETGTGVYNEQFF TGCAGCGTGGAAACCGGGACAGGCGTCTACAATGAGCAGTTCTTC TRBJ2-1 TRBV29-1 TRBD1 few
CASSQGYGTSSQEQYF TGTGCCAGCAGCCAAGGTTACGGGACTAGCTCGCAGGAGCAGTACTTC TRBJ2-7 TRBV4-2 TRBD2 .
CATSASGNSPLHF TGTGCCACCAGCGCCAGCGGGAATTCACCCCTCCACTTT TRBJ1-6 TRBV24-1 . .
CSASKTQYF TGCAGTGCTTCCAAGACCCAGTACTTC TRBJ2-5 TRBV20-1 . .
CATQTGDREQYF TGTGCCACCCAGACGGGGGATAGGGAGCAGTACTTC TRBJ2-7 TRBV3-1 . .
CAISESIRVAPPYGYTF TGTGCCATCAGTGAGTCCATCAGGGTGGCCCCTCCTTATGGCTACACCTTC TRBJ1-2 TRBV10-3 . once
CASSAPGQLYYTF TGTGCCAGCAGTGCTCCGGGACAGCTCTATTACACCTTC TRBJ1-2 TRBV6-2/TRBV6-3 TRBD1 .
CASSADGSFYEQYF TGTGCCAGCAGCGCAGACGGTTCCTTCTACGAGCAGTACTTC TRBJ2-7 TRBV7-9 . .
CASSHKGGREAFF TGTGCCAGCAGTCACAAGGGGGGAAGGGAAGCTTTCTTT TRBJ1-1 TRBV6-2/TRBV6-3 . .